Given below is one TCR beta chain in context. Antigen: not known. The time point is: late sampling 161 to 241 days after vaccination in a few convalescent patients. The treatment was: roughly 10-day PBMC culture with coronavirus spike peptide pools or control peptides (ViraFEST assay). Cultured CD4+ T cell DNA was sequenced using the Oncomine TCR Beta short-read assay. A single record per CDR3 protein comes from TCRdb applying MiXCR to the PCR reads. The sample consists of 25,000 to 30,000 distinct CDR3 sequences, 40% to 45% of them appearing once. The entry originates in a study of vaccination and CD4 T cells after COVID-19. This specimen consisted of CD4+ T cells from blood, cultured in vitro, obtained about 7 months after SARS-CoV-2 vaccination. The sequence was obtained from a human donor who had recovered from COVID-19.

CDR3 nucleotide sequence: TGTGCCAGCAGCTTAACCCCGATTAGCATGGATGAGCAGTTCTTC. It yields the protein CASSLTPISMDEQFF. The J gene is TRBJ2-1, the V gene TRBV7-3; D gene unclear. Germline V gene data show CDR1 as SGHTA and CDR2 as FQGTGA. The CDR3 is 15 amino acids. Trimming stripped 0 bases from V and 8 bases from J, with 14 bases between. Based on the CDR3 plus reference TRBV7-3 and TRBJ2-1, the full variable domain is GAGVSQTPSNKVTEKGKYVELRCDPISGHTALYWYRQSLGQGPEFLIYFQGTGAADDSGLPNDRFFAVRPEGSVSTLKIQRTERGDSAVYLCASSLTPISMDEQFFGPGTRLTVL.